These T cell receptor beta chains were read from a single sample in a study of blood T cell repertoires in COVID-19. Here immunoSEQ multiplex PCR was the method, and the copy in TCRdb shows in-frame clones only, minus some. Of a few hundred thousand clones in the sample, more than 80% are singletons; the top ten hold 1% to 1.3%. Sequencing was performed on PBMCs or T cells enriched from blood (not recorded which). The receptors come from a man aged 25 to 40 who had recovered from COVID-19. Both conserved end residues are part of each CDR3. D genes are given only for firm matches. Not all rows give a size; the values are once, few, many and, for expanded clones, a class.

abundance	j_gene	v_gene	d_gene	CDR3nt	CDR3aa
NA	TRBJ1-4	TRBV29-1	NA	TGCAGCGTCGGCGGACAGAATGAAAAACTGTTTTTT	CSVGGQNEKLFF
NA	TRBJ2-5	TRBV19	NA	TGTGCCAGTAGTATCGGTGGAGCGTCAAGAGAGACCCAGTACTTC	CASSIGGASRETQYF
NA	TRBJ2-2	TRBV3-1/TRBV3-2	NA	TGTGCCAGCCGGGTTTCCGGGGAGCTGTTTTTT	CASRVSGELFF
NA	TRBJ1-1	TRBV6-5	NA	TGTGCCAGCAGTTACTCGTATTCGTCTGAAGCTTTCTTT	CASSYSYSSEAFF
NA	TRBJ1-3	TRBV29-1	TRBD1	TGCAGCTTCGGGACAGGGGCTCCTGGAAACACCATATATTTT	CSFGTGAPGNTIYF
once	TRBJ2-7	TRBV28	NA	TGTGCCAGCAGTACACCCTGGGGGGCCTACGAGCAGTACTTC	CASSTPWGAYEQYF
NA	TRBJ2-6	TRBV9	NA	TGTGCCAGCAGTGGGGGCGTCTCTGGGGCCAACGTCCTGACTTTC	CASSGGVSGANVLTF
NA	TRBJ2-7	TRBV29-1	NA	TGCAGCGTGCAGGGAGGACGGACAACCTACGAGCAGTACTTC	CSVQGGRTTYEQYF
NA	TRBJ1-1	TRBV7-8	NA	TGTGCCAGCAGCTCGGGAAGGAACACTGAAGCTTTCTTT	CASSSGRNTEAFF
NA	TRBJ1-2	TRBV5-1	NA	TGCGCCAGCAGCTTGGGGAGCGGCTACACCTTC	CASSLGSGYTF
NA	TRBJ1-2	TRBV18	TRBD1	TGTGCCAGCTCACCAGAGGAGGGGGCAAACTATGGCTACACCTTC	CASSPEEGANYGYTF
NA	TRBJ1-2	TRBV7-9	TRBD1	TGTGCCAGCAGCACGGGACAGGGGCCCTATGGCTACACCTTC	CASSTGQGPYGYTF
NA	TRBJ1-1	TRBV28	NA	TGTGCCAGCAGTTTAGGGGGACTGTACAGTGAAGCTTTCTTT	CASSLGGLYSEAFF
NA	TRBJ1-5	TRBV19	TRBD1	TGTGCCAGTAGTCCCGACAGGGGGTTAAATCAGCCCCAGCATTTT	CASSPDRGLNQPQHF
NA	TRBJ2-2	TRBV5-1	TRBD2	TGCGCCAGCAGCTTGGTATCGCTAGCGGGGAACACCGGGGAGCTGTTTTTT	CASSLVSLAGNTGELFF
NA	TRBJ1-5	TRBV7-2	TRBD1	TGTGCCAGCAGCCCCGGACAGGGGTCGAGTCAGCCCCAGCATTTT	CASSPGQGSSQPQHF
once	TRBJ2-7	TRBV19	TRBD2	TGTGCCAGTAGTATAGATATCCAGCGGGAGCGGTCCTACGAGCAGTACTTC	CASSIDIQRERSYEQYF
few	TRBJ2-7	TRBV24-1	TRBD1	TGTGCCACCAGTGATGGGACAGGGGGCTACGAGCAGTACTTC	CATSDGTGGYEQYF
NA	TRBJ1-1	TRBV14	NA	TGTGCCAGCAGCCAAGGGGAGGCGCCGTGGGCTGAAGCTTTCTTT	CASSQGEAPWAEAFF
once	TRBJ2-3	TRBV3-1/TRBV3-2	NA	TGTGCCAGCAGCCCCGGCCGGCGGTCTAGCACAGATACGCAGTATTTT	CASSPGRRSSTDTQYF
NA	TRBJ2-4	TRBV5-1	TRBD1	TGCGCCAGCAGCTTGGAAGGGGGCGTCGCCAAAAACATTCAGTACTTC	CASSLEGGVAKNIQYF
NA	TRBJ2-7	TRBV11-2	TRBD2	TGTGCCAGCAGCTTAGACAGCGGGAGTGGGGGCGAGCAGTACTTC	CASSLDSGSGGEQYF
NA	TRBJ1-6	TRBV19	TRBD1	TGTGCCAGTAGTTCGGGGACAGGGACTAATTCACCCCTCCACTTT	CASSSGTGTNSPLHF
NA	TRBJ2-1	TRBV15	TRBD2	TGTGCCACCAGCAGGAGGACTAGCGGGACGGGAGCTGAGCAGTTCTTC	CATSRRTSGTGAEQFF
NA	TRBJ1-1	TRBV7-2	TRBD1	TGTGCCAGCAGCCTAGACAGGGTTGGTGCGACTGAAGCTTTCTTT	CASSLDRVGATEAFF
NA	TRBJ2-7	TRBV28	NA	TGTGCCAGCAGGGGACAATACGAGCAGTACTTC	CASRGQYEQYF
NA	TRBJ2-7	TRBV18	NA	TGTGCCAGCTCACAGACAGAGACCTACGAGCAGTACTTC	CASSQTETYEQYF
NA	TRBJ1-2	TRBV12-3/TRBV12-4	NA	TGTGCCAGCAGTTTAGTCGTTAACTATGGCTACACCTTC	CASSLVVNYGYTF
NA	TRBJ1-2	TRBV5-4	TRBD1	TGTGCCAGCAGCTTTCCTTCCGGGACAGGGGGTTATGGCTACACCTTC	CASSFPSGTGGYGYTF
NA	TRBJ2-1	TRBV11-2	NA	TGTGCCAGCAGCACCTTCGGCGGGACCGCGCGGGGTTACAATGAGCAGTTCTTC	CASSTFGGTARGYNEQFF
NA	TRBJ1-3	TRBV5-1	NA	TGCGCCAGCAGCTTAACTGGACAGCCCTCAGGAAACACCATATATTTT	CASSLTGQPSGNTIYF
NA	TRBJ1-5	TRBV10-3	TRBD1	TGTGCCATCAGTGAGTCTGGGACAGGGGATCAGCCCCAGCATTTT	CAISESGTGDQPQHF
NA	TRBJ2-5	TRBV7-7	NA	TGTGCTAGCAGCTTAGTCGGCAGGGAAGAGACCCAGTACTTC	CASSLVGREETQYF
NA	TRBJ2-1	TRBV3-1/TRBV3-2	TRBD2	TGTGCCAGCAGCTCCACGACTAGCGGGGTTAACAATGAGCAGTTCTTC	CASSSTTSGVNNEQFF
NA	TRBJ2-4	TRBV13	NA	TGTGCCAGCAGCTTAGGGAGAGACTTAGCCAAAAACATTCAGTACTTC	CASSLGRDLAKNIQYF
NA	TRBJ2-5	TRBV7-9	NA	TGTGCCAGCAGCTTAGGGCAGGGGAGCGAGACCCAGTACTTC	CASSLGQGSETQYF
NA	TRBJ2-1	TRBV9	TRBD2	TGTGCCAGCAGCGTAGTCTCTAGCGGCCTCAATGAGCAGTTCTTC	CASSVVSSGLNEQFF
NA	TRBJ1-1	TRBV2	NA	TGTGCCAGTAAGGACAACCTGAACACTGAAGCTTTCTTT	CASKDNLNTEAFF
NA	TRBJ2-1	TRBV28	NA	TGTGCCAGCAGTTTAGGCAGGGGAACTGACAATGAGCAGTTCTTC	CASSLGRGTDNEQFF
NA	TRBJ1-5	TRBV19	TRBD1	TGTGCCAGTAGTTCAGGACAGGATAGCAATCAGCCCCAGCATTTT	CASSSGQDSNQPQHF
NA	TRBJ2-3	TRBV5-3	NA	TGTGTCAGACCCGGAGGACTGGTCAGTACCACAGATACGCAGTATTTT	CVRPGGLVSTTDTQYF
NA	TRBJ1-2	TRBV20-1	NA	TGCAGTGCTAGTGACGATGGCTACACCTTC	CSASDDGYTF
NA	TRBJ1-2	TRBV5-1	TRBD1	TGCGCCAGCAGCCTCGGATGGGACAGGGGGAATGGCTACACCTTC	CASSLGWDRGNGYTF
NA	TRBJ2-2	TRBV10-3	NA	TGTGCCGCAGGGGTTGGACCAGTAAACACCGGGGAGCTGTTTTTT	CAAGVGPVNTGELFF
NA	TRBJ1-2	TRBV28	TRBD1	TGTGCCAGCAGTTCCCCCGGGACAGGGGGCTCGGGTGGCTACACCTTC	CASSSPGTGGSGGYTF
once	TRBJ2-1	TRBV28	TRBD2	TGTGCCAGCAGGCCTGGGACTAAATACAATGAGCAGTTCTTC	CASRPGTKYNEQFF
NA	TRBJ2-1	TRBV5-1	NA	TGCGCCAGCAGCTTGAGGGCAGCGGGTGACAATGAGCAGTTCTTC	CASSLRAAGDNEQFF
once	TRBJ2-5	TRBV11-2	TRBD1	TGTGCCAGCAGCACCGAAGACAGGGGTCAAGAGACCCAGTACTTC	CASSTEDRGQETQYF
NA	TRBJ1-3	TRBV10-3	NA	TGTGCCATCAGTGAGTCGACAGCTATCTCTGGAAACACCATATATTTT	CAISESTAISGNTIYF
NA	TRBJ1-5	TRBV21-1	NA	TGTGCCAGCAGCAAAGATAGGATATGCGGGGACAGAATCCAGCCCCAGCATTTT	CASSKDRICGDRIQPQHF
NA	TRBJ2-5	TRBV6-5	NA	TGTGCCAGCCGGGACTTACCTAACCCCCAAGAGACCCAGTACTTC	CASRDLPNPQETQYF
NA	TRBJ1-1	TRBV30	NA	TGTGCCTGGAGGCTCCCTATGAACACTGAAGCTTTCTTT	CAWRLPMNTEAFF
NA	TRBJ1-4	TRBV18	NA	TGTGCCAGCTCACCACCGGGGGGTGAAAAACTGTTTTTT	CASSPPGGEKLFF